The next 16 T cell receptor beta chains were all read from a single sample in a study of CD8 T cells in ankylosing spondylitis. From the 5' RACE reads, TCRdb called clonotypes with MiXCR, one entry per CDR3 protein. The sample lists 150,000 to 200,000 distinct CDR3 sequences, just over 9.5% occurring once. The sequenced material came from blood, either unsorted or a sorted T cell fraction (not recorded which). All receptors come from a female donor with ankylosing spondylitis or in good health (not recorded which).

The chain joins TRBV2 to TRBJ2-7; no firm D call. The V gene's germline CDR1 is SNHLY and CDR2 FYNNEI. This CDR3 comprises 10 residues. Trimming took 3 bases from V and 7 from J, leaving 4 bases between them. CDR3 sequence (DNA): TGTGCCAGCAGTGACTTTGAGCAGTACTTC. Amino acids: CASSDFEQYF.

This chain connects TRBV27 to TRBJ2-3; 8 positions agree with TRBD1. The CDR3 consists of 14 residues. V dropped 10 bases and J dropped 4; count of bases not matched to a gene: 10. Germline CDR1 is MNHEY and CDR2 is SMNVEV (reference sequence). The chain's CDR3 is CATLPDRGSDTQYF. DNA for the CDR3: TGTGCCACTCTCCCCGACAGGGGCTCAGATACGCAGTATTTT.

This clonotype has a handful of counts. V usage is TRBV5-1 and J usage is TRBJ2-5, with 12 nucleotides matching TRBD1. V shed 0 bases, J shed 1 base, and the junction held 7 bases outside the gene matches. This CDR3 is 18 amino acids long. The germline V gene encodes CDR1 SGHRS and CDR2 YFSETQ. This CDR3 is CASSLGDRGRRSQETQYF. The CDR3 bases are TGCGCCAGCAGCTTGGGGGACAGGGGGCGCAGGTCCCAAGAGACCCAGTACTTC.

This clonotype was recorded many times. CDR3 sequence: CASSYPGREGYTF. CDR3 sequence (DNA): TGTGCCAGCAGTTACCCCGGCAGGGAAGGCTACACCTTC. The V call is TRBV12-3 or TRBV12-4, the J call TRBJ1-2; D is possibly TRBD1 (5 bases). The CDR3 extends over 13 amino acids. With 4 bases removed from V and 8 bases from J, the gap between germline ends came to 14 bases.

The chain recombines TRBV24-1 with TRBJ2-1, with 8 bases identical to TRBD2. Germline lookup yields CDR1 KGHDR and CDR2 SFDVKD. Unmatched junction bases numbered 11, after V lost 7 bases and J lost 7 bases. CDR3 size: 15 residues. The CDR3: CATSPRSGGRNEQFF. CDR3 coding DNA: TGTGCCACCAGCCCGAGGTCGGGGGGGCGGAATGAGCAGTTCTTC.

Ten or more counts support this clonotype. The V call is TRBV24-1, the J call TRBJ2-3; D is undetermined. CDR1 KGHDR and CDR2 SFDVKD come from the germline V gene. V was trimmed by 2 bases and J by 1 base, leaving 6 bases between them. The length of the CDR3 is 14 residues. The CDR3: CATSDSQGTDTQYF. In DNA form, the CDR3 reads TGTGCCACCAGTGATTCCCAGGGCACAGATACGCAGTATTTT.

The DNA of the CDR3 is TGTGCCAGCAGTTTAGAGACTGGCGAGCAGTACTTC. Translated, it gives CASSLETGEQYF. This sequence joins TRBV27 and TRBJ2-7; D remains unclear. The CDR3 covers 12 residues. Trimming left V 2 bases short and J 6 bases short, with 8 bases between. CDR1 is MNHEY and CDR2 is SMNVEV in the germline V gene (reference sequence).

In this sample, this clonotype turned up a few times. The V and J genes are TRBV7-9 and TRBJ2-7; D is possibly TRBD1 or TRBD2 (5 bases each). Germline CDR1 reads SEHNR; CDR2 reads FQNEAQ (reference sequence). The CDR3 length is 15 residues. Trimming cost V 1 base and J 5 bases, with 15 bases left between them. The CDR3 region has the DNA TGTGCCAGCAGCTTAGTGTCGGCAGGGACGCACGAGCAGTACTTC. Its translation is CASSLVSAGTHEQYF.

This chain uses TRBV4-2 with TRBJ2-7; 12 bases agree with TRBD2. Germline V gene sequence: CDR1 LGHNA, CDR2 YNFKEQ. J lost 3 bases, V lost 4 bases, and 4 bases had no gene match. The CDR3 loop spans 15 amino acids. Written as DNA, the CDR3 is TGTGCCAGCAGCCCACTGACTAGCGGGGGCTACGAGCAGTACTTC. Translated, it gives CASSPLTSGGYEQYF.

This clonotype occurred a few times. The chain joins TRBV9 to TRBJ2-7; D call uncertain. Trimming cost V 0 bases and J 1 base, with 14 bases left between them. The CDR3 covers 16 residues. Germline CDR1 SGDLS, CDR2 YYNGEE. CDR3 amino acids: CASSVASSGSSYEQYF. The CDR3 nucleotides read TGTGCCAGCAGCGTAGCCAGCTCGGGCAGTTCCTACGAGCAGTACTTC.

In its sample, this clonotype was seen many times. This chain joins TRBV12-3 or TRBV12-4 and TRBJ1-5; D remains ambiguous. This CDR3 has 12 residues. Trimming took 3 bases from V and 9 from J, leaving 9 bases between them. Here the CDR3 reads CASSLDYWPQHF. CDR3 DNA: TGTGCCAGCAGTTTGGATTACTGGCCCCAGCATTTT.

This clonotype was counted ten times or more. The J gene is TRBJ1-2, the V gene TRBV6-5, with TRBD1 identical over 9 bases. The V segment lost 0 bases and the J segment 6 bases; nucleotides outside the gene matches: 8. There are 16 residues in the CDR3. CDR1 and CDR2 from the germline V gene are MNHEY and SVGAGI. The CDR3 nucleotides are TGTGCCAGCAGTTACTCGGGTCCCGACAGGGGGGATGGCTACACCTTC. Translating gives CASSYSGPDRGDGYTF.

The chain recombines TRBV19 with TRBJ1-1, with D uncertain. V lost 9 bases and J 2 bases, leaving 10 bases between the germline ends. This CDR3 has 12 residues. The germline V gene has CDR1 LNHDA and CDR2 SQIVND (reference sequence). The CDR3 is CASKGFNTEAFF. The CDR3 nucleotides are TGTGCCAGCAAAGGGTTCAACACTGAAGCTTTCTTT.

This clonotype occurred a few times. The chain links TRBV5-4 to TRBJ2-1; no clear D gene. Trimming pared 7 bases from V and 4 bases from J, leaving 6 bases between. The CDR3 loop spans 11 amino acids. CDR1 and CDR2 from the germline V gene are SGHNT and YYREEE (reference sequence). CDR3 loop: CASLGYNEQFF. Here the CDR3 DNA reads TGTGCCAGCCTTGGGTACAATGAGCAGTTCTTC.

This clonotype occurred a few times. This chain uses TRBV29-1 with TRBJ2-7; no reliable D call. The CDR3 length is 14 residues. V was clipped by 4 bases and J by 2 bases, with 15 bases between them. Germline assignment: CDR1 SQVTM and CDR2 ANQGSEA. CDR3 residues: CSVVTGKGPYEQYF. The CDR3 DNA sequence: TGCAGCGTTGTAACCGGAAAGGGCCCCTACGAGCAGTACTTC.

There are a few counts of this clonotype. The chain employs TRBV7-9 and TRBJ2-2; 8 bases fit TRBD2. V lost 5 bases and J lost 8; bases outside the gene matches: 10. Germline loops: CDR1 SEHNR, CDR2 FQNEAQ (reference sequence). CDR3 length: 15 residues. The CDR3 DNA is TGTGCCAGCAGCGGTGAGCGGGAGCAAACAGGGGAGCTGTTTTTT. Its protein is CASSGEREQTGELFF.